Included here is one T cell receptor beta chain sequence, with context. Its antigen is unidentified. PCR employed 60 Vbeta and 13 Jbeta primers. Some clones are missing from TCRdb's copy, which holds only in-frame ones; the method was immunoSEQ multiplex PCR. The sample has tens of thousands of clones. The CDR3 is 16 residues long. The V segment lost 2 bases and the J segment 2 bases; nucleotides outside the gene matches: 6. Looked up from germline, CDR1 is MNHNY and CDR2 is SVGAGI (reference sequence). These data come from a study of cytomegalovirus exposure and HLA in healthy donors. Study-level results: Earlier results showed most TCR beta V segments being productive about 87% or about 30% of the time.

The V call is TRBV6-6, the J call TRBJ1-3; 7 bases line up with TRBD1. Sequenced sample: PBMCs. This sequence originates from a woman between 55 and 75 years old in good health and CMV-seronegative. Here the CDR3 reads CASSYESTGTGNTIYF. As DNA, the CDR3 is TGTGCCAGCAGTTACGAATCGACAGGGACTGGAAACACCATATATTTT.